These 27 T cell receptor beta chains came from one sample sequenced in a study of blood T cell repertoires in COVID-19. Produced via immunoSEQ multiplex PCR; TCRdb's table is partial and in-frame only. The profile shows some 120,000 clones, roughly nine tenths of them singletons. The sample was peripheral blood. These receptors came from a man aged 50 to 60 with active COVID-19.

The J gene is TRBJ2-3, the V gene TRBV7-2; 9 bases fit TRBD2. The trim removed 5 bases at V and 2 bases at J, leaving 14 bases unmatched. The CDR3 is 18 residues long. The germline V gene encodes CDR1 SGHTA and CDR2 FQGNSA. The CDR3 sequence: CASSPSGASGRTTDTQYF. The CDR3, as DNA: TGTGCCAGCAGCCCTAGTGGGGCGAGCGGGAGGACCACAGATACGCAGTATTTT.

The chain couples TRBV5-1 to TRBJ2-2; tentative D call: TRBD2 (5 bases). The V end lost 5 bases, the J end lost 1 base, and 15 bases lay between the germline ends. CDR1 is SGHRS, CDR2 YFSETQ, per germline. The CDR3 loop spans 16 amino acids. DNA of the CDR3: TGCGCCAGCAGTCCTGGAGGTGCGGGGAACACCGGGGAGCTGTTTTTT. It yields the protein CASSPGGAGNTGELFF.

V is TRBV11-2 and J is TRBJ2-3, with 8 bases identical to TRBD2. CDR3 length: 15 residues. Unmatched junction bases numbered 2, after V lost 2 bases and J lost 1 base. Germline CDR1 reads SGHAT; CDR2 reads FQNNGV. As DNA, the CDR3 is TGTGCCAGCAGCTTAACAGCGGGGGGCACAGATACGCAGTATTTT. Translation: CASSLTAGGTDTQYF.

The J gene is TRBJ2-7, the V gene TRBV2; D possibly corresponds to TRBD1 (6 bases). In germline, CDR1 is SNHLY, CDR2 FYNNEI. The CDR3 covers 13 residues. V lost 1 base to trimming and J lost 3 bases, with 7 bases between them. The CDR3: CASSEGQVYEQYF. DNA of the CDR3: TGTGCCAGCAGTGAAGGACAGGTCTACGAGCAGTACTTC.

The chain recombines TRBV28 with TRBJ1-6; D unclear. In germline, CDR1 is MDHEN, CDR2 SYDVKM. CDR3 length: 15 residues. Deletions cut 2 bases from V and 0 bases from J, with 5 bases between. This chain's CDR3 is CASSLSSSYNSPLHF. The CDR3 DNA is TGTGCCAGCAGTTTAAGTAGCTCCTATAATTCACCCCTCCACTTT.

The CDR3 region is CASRDTPQQFF. The CDR3 nucleotides are TGTGCCAGCAGAGACACCCCACAGCAGTTCTTC. V and J are TRBV6-5 and TRBJ2-1; D is unresolved. CDR1 is MNHEY and CDR2 is SVGAGI in the germline V gene. V lost 6 bases and J lost 11, with 11 bases in between. The CDR3 runs to 11 residues.

The chain is built from TRBV4-1 and TRBJ1-6; D gene ambiguous. From germline, CDR1 is MGHRA and CDR2 YSYEKL. The CDR3 sequence is 17 residues long. Trimming left V 0 bases short and J 0 bases short, with 9 bases between. CDR3 bases: TGCGCCAGCAGCCAAGAGGGAGGGAGCTCCTATAATTCACCCCTCCACTTT. Translating gives CASSQEGGSSYNSPLHF.

The J gene is TRBJ2-3, the V gene TRBV11-2; tentative D call: TRBD2 (6 bases). The germline V gene has CDR1 SGHAT and CDR2 FQNNGV. Trimming stripped 6 bases from V and 1 base from J, with 11 bases between. The CDR3 sequence is 14 residues long. Here the CDR3 DNA reads TGTGCCAGCAGTCTTAGCGGTGGCACAGATACGCAGTATTTT. Its protein is CASSLSGGTDTQYF.

The rearrangement joins TRBV13 to TRBJ2-1; TRBD2 matches 7 bases. The CDR3 extends over 15 amino acids. CDR1 PRHDT and CDR2 FYEKMQ come from the germline V gene (reference sequence). Trimming cost V 5 bases and J 6 bases; bases outside gene matches: 10. CDR3 bases: TGTGCCAGCAGCACATTAAGCGGGACTCCCAATGAGCAGTTCTTC. It codes for CASSTLSGTPNEQFF.

CDR3 in amino acids: CASSQDLQYGGYTF. The CDR3 DNA reads as TGTGCCAGCAGCCAAGATCTACAGTACGGTGGCTACACCTTC. The gene calls are TRBV3-1 (or the pseudogene TRBV3-2) and TRBJ1-2; D is unresolved. The germline V and J ends were trimmed by 0 bases and 7 bases, with 12 bases remaining between them. Germline values: CDR1 LGHDT, CDR2 YNNKEL (reference sequence). CDR3 size: 14 residues.

V is TRBV29-1 and J is TRBJ1-2; D gene unclear. This CDR3 has 10 amino acids. Germline V gene sequence: CDR1 SQVTM, CDR2 ANQGSEA. Trimming removed 5 bases from V and 6 bases from J, with 7 bases in between. The CDR3 is CSVKEDGYTF. CDR3 bases: TGCAGCGTTAAGGAGGATGGCTACACCTTC.

The V and J genes are TRBV7-9 and TRBJ1-5; 10 bases are a match to TRBD1. This CDR3 region has 17 residues. V lost 3 bases, J lost 3 bases, and 8 bases stayed unmatched. Germline CDR1 reads SEHNR; CDR2 reads FQNEAQ (reference sequence). The CDR3 sequence: CASSLGQGTSFNQPQHF. In DNA, the CDR3 is TGTGCCAGCAGCTTGGGACAGGGGACCTCTTTCAATCAGCCCCAGCATTTT.

The chain has TRBV3-1 (or the pseudogene TRBV3-2) and TRBJ1-5; D is unclear. Trimming took 6 bases from V and 0 from J, leaving 15 bases between them. CDR3 length equals 16 residues. Germline V lookup: CDR1 LGHDT, CDR2 YNNKEL (reference sequence). CDR3 amino acids: CASRPDTAYSNQPQHF. The CDR3 nucleotides are TGTGCCAGCAGACCTGACACCGCTTATAGCAATCAGCCCCAGCATTTT.

This chain joins TRBV5-1 and TRBJ2-2; maybe TRBD2 (6 bases). Trimming removed 2 bases from V and 6 bases from J, with 14 bases in between. CDR3 size: 15 residues. Germline CDR1 and CDR2: SGHRS and YFSETQ. This CDR3 reads CASSFTGERSGELFF. CDR3 bases: TGCGCCAGCAGCTTTACGGGGGAGAGGTCCGGGGAGCTGTTTTTT.

The V and J genes are TRBV30 and TRBJ2-2; D remains unclear. Trimming pared 2 bases from V and 5 bases from J, leaving 9 bases between. The germline gives CDR1 GTSNPN, CDR2 SVGIG (reference sequence). CDR3 length equals 13 residues. CDR3: CAWSPRLTGELFF. The DNA for the CDR3 is TGTGCCTGGAGTCCGCGTTTGACCGGGGAGCTGTTTTTT.

The gene calls are TRBV2 and TRBJ2-5; D uncertain. V was cut by 8 bases and J by 6 bases, with 10 bases left in between. The CDR3 sequence is 11 residues long. CDR1 and CDR2 (germline): SNHLY, FYNNEI. This CDR3 is CASGGDKTQYF. In DNA, the CDR3 is TGTGCCAGCGGCGGAGATAAGACCCAGTACTTC.

The chain combines TRBV27 with TRBJ1-2; 8 bases align to TRBD1. The germline V gene has CDR1 MNHEY and CDR2 SMNVEV (reference sequence). The CDR3 is 13 amino acids. Unmatched junction bases numbered 6, after V lost 4 bases and J lost 8 bases. The CDR3 region is CASSWTGRFGYTF. The CDR3 coding sequence is TGTGCCAGCAGTTGGACAGGGAGGTTCGGCTACACCTTC.

The chain combines TRBV11-2 with TRBJ2-2; 10 bases align to TRBD2. The CDR3 length is 15 residues. Germline V CDR1 and CDR2: SGHAT, FQNNGV. Trimming took 1 base from V and 7 from J; bases not matched to a gene: 3. The CDR3, as DNA: TGTGCCAGCAGCTTAGCGATAGCGGGAGGCGGGGAGCTGTTTTTT. Encoded protein: CASSLAIAGGGELFF.

The gene calls are TRBV7-8 and TRBJ2-1; 10 nucleotides match TRBD2. CDR1 and CDR2 from the germline V gene are SGHVS and FQNEAQ. The J segment lost 0 bases and the V segment lost 1 base, leaving 3 bases of the junction unmatched. This CDR3 is 17 amino acids long. The CDR3 loop is CASSLGASGSSYNEQFF. The CDR3 region has the DNA TGTGCCAGCAGCTTAGGAGCTAGCGGGAGCTCCTACAATGAGCAGTTCTTC.

CDR3 sequence reads: CASSQEGTRNTEAFF. CDR3 nucleotides: TGTGCCAGCAGCCAAGAGGGGACACGGAACACTGAAGCTTTCTTT. V and J are TRBV14 and TRBJ1-1; D may be TRBD1 (6 bases). Trimming took 0 bases from V and 1 from J, leaving 9 bases between them. The germline CDR1 and CDR2 sequences are SGHDN and FVKESK. This CDR3 contains 15 residues.

V is TRBV7-9 and J is TRBJ2-7; 11 bases fit TRBD1. In germline, CDR1 is SEHNR, CDR2 FQNEAQ (reference sequence). V gave up 5 bases and J gave up 6 bases; unmatched junction bases: 9. The CDR3 loop spans 15 amino acids. The CDR3 nucleotides read TGTGCCAGCAGCCCGGGGACAGGGGGGCGGACCGAGCAGTACTTC. It is translated as CASSPGTGGRTEQYF.

This sequence joins TRBV12-3 or TRBV12-4 and TRBJ1-6; D may be TRBD1 (5 bases). V was cut by 2 bases and J by 12 bases, with 5 bases left in between. The CDR3 extends over 11 amino acids. The DNA of the CDR3 is TGTGCCAGCAGTTTACAGGGACCCCTCCACTTT. Its translation is CASSLQGPLHF.

This chain uses TRBV6-4 with TRBJ2-7, with 8 bases aligning to TRBD2. The CDR3 contains 16 residues. The V and J ends lost 8 bases and 2 bases, in that order; junction bases with no gene match: 14. Per germline, CDR1 MRHNA and CDR2 SNTAGT. The DNA of the CDR3 is TGTGCCAGCCCTCAAAAACACGGGAGGGCCACCTACGAGCAGTACGTC. The encoded protein is CASPQKHGRATYEQYV.

The rearrangement links TRBV24-1 to TRBJ2-2; 14 bases map to TRBD2. In germline, CDR1 is KGHDR, CDR2 SFDVKD. The CDR3 is 19 residues long. With V trimmed by 0 bases and J by 6 bases, 8 bases remained unmatched. In nucleotides, the CDR3 is TGTGCCACCAGTGATTTGACATCGGGGACTAGCGGGAGCGCCGGGGAGCTGTTTTTT. Protein: CATSDLTSGTSGSAGELFF.

V usage is TRBV7-9 and J usage is TRBJ2-1; 9 bases are a match to TRBD2. CDR1 and CDR2 from the germline V gene are SEHNR and FQNEAQ (reference sequence). Unmatched junction bases numbered 2, after V lost 3 bases and J lost 5 bases. CDR3 size: 14 residues. The CDR3 loop reads CASSLRLADNEQFF. Here the CDR3 DNA reads TGTGCCAGCAGCTTGCGACTAGCGGACAATGAGCAGTTCTTC.

The chain is built from TRBV15 and TRBJ2-6; no clear D gene. V was shortened by 1 base and J by 0 bases, with 10 bases between the two germline ends. Germline CDR1 and CDR2: LNHNV and YYDKDF (reference sequence). The CDR3 contains 17 residues. The CDR3 DNA is TGTGCCACCAGCAGAGGAGATGCCGGCTCTGGGGCCAACGTCCTGACTTTC. Amino acids: CATSRGDAGSGANVLTF.

This clone appeared a single time. The chain is built from TRBV7-8 and TRBJ1-4; D gene uncertain. There are 15 residues in the CDR3. Germline loops: CDR1 SGHVS, CDR2 FQNEAQ. V shed 5 bases and J shed 0 bases, with 10 bases lying between them. CDR3 loop: CASSPNTATNEKLFF. CDR3 bases: TGTGCCAGCAGCCCCAATACGGCAACTAATGAAAAACTGTTTTTT.